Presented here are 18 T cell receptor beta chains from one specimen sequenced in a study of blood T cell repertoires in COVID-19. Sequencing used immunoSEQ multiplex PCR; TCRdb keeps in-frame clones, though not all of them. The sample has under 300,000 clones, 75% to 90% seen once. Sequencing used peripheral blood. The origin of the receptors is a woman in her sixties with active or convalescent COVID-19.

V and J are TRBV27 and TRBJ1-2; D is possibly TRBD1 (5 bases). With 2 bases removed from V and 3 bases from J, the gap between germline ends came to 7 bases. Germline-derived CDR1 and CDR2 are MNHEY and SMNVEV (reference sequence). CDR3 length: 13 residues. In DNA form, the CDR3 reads TGTGCCAGCAGTTTAGGGGCCTACTATGGCTACACCTTC. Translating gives CASSLGAYYGYTF.

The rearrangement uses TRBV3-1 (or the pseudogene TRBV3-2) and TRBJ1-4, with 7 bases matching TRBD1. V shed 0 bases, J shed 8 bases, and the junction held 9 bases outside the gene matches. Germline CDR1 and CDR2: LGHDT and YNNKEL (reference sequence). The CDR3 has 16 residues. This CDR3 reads CASSQELGRGEEKLFF. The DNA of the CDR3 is TGTGCCAGCAGCCAAGAGCTCGGCAGGGGGGAGGAAAAACTGTTTTTT.

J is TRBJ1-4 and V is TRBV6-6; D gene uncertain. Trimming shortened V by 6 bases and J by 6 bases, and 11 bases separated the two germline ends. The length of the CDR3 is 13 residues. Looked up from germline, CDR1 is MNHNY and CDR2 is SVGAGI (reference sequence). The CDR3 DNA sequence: TGTGCCAGCAGCCAATCGGGGTATGAAAAACTGTTTTTT. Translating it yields CASSQSGYEKLFF.

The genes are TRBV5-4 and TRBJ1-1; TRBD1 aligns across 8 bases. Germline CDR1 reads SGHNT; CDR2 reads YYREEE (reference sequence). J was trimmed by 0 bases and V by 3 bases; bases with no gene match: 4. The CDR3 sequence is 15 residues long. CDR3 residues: CASSSGGGMNTEAFF. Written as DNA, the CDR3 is TGTGCCAGCAGCTCAGGGGGCGGGATGAACACTGAAGCTTTCTTT. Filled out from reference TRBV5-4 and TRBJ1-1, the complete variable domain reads ETGVTQSPTHLIKTRGQQVTLRCSSQSGHNTVSWYQQALGQGPQFIFQYYREEENGRGNFPPRFSGLQFPNYSSELNVNALELDDSALYLCASSSGGGMNTEAFFGQGTRLTVV.

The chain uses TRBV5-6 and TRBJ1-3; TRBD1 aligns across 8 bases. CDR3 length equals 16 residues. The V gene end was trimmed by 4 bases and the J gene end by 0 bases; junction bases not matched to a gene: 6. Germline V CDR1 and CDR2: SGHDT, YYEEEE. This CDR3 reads CASSPGQGLSGNTIYF. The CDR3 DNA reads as TGTGCCAGCAGCCCCGGACAGGGACTCTCTGGAAACACCATATATTTT.

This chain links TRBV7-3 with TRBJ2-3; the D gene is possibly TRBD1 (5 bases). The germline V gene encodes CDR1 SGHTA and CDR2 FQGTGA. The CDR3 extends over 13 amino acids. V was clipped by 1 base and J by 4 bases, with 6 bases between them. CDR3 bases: TGTGCCAGCAGCTTAAAAGGGGCAGATACGCAGTATTTT. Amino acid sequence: CASSLKGADTQYF. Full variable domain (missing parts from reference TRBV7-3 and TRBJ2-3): GAGVSQTPSNKVTEKGKYVELRCDPISGHTALYWYRQSLGQGPEFLIYFQGTGAADDSGLPNDRFFAVRPEGSVSTLKIQRTERGDSAVYLCASSLKGADTQYFGPGTRLTVL.

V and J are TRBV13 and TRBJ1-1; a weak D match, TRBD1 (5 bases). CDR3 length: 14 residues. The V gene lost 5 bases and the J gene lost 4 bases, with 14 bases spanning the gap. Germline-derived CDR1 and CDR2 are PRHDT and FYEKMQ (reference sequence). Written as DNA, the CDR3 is TGTGCCAGCAGCAATTCCGGCAGGGTCACTGAAGCTTTCTTT. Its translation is CASSNSGRVTEAFF.

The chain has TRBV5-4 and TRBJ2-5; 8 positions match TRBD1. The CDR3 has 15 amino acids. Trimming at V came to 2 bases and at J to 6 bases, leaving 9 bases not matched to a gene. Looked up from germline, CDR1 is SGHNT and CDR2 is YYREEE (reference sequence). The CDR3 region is CASSFPSGGGKTQYF. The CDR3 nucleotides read TGTGCCAGCAGCTTTCCTTCAGGGGGCGGGAAGACCCAGTACTTC.

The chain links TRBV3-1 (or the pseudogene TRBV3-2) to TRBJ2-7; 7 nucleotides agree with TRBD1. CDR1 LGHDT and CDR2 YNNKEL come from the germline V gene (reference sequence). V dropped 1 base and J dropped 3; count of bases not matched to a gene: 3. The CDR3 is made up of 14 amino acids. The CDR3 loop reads CASSQGQGIYEQYF. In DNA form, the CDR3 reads TGTGCCAGCAGCCAAGGACAGGGTATCTACGAGCAGTACTTC.

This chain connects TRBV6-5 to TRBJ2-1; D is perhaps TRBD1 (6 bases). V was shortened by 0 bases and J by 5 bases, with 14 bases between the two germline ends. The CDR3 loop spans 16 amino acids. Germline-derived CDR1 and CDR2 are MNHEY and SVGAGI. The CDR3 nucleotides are TGTGCCAGCAGTTACTCGTCACAGGGCTTCAACAATGAGCAGTTCTTC. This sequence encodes CASSYSSQGFNNEQFF.

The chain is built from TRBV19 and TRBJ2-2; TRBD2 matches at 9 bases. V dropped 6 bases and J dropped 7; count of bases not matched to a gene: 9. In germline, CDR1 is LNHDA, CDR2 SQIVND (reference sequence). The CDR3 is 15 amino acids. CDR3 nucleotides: TGTGCCAGTAGGAAATCTAGCGGGGTAGGCGGGGAGCTGTTTTTT. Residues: CASRKSSGVGGELFF.

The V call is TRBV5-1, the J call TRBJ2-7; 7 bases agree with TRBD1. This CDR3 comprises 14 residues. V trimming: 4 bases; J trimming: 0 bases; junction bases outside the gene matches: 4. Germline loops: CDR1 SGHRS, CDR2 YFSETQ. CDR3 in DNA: TGCGCCAGCAGCCAACAGGGGAGCTCCTACGAGCAGTACTTC. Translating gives CASSQQGSSYEQYF.

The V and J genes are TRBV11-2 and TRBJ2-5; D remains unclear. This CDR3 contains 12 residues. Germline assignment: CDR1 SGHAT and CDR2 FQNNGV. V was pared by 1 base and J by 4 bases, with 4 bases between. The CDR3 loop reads CASSLARETQYF. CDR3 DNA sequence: TGTGCCAGCAGCTTAGCCCGAGAGACCCAGTACTTC.

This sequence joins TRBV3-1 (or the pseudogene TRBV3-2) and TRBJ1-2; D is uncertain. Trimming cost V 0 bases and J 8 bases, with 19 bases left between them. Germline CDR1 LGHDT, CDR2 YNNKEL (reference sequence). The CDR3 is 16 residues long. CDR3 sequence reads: CASSQDFGGLGMGYTF. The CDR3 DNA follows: TGTGCCAGCAGCCAAGATTTTGGCGGGCTGGGGATGGGCTACACCTTC.

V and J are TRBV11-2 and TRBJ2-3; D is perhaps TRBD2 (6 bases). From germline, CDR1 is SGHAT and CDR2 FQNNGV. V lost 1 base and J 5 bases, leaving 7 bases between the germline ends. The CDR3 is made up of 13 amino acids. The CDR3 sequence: CASSLGTKDTQYF. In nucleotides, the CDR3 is TGTGCCAGCAGCTTAGGGACTAAAGATACGCAGTATTTT.

The CDR3: CSADRAMNTEAFF. DNA for the CDR3: TGCAGCGCCGACAGGGCAATGAACACTGAAGCTTTCTTT. The chain has TRBV29-1 and TRBJ1-1; TRBD1 aligns across 7 bases. There are 13 residues in the CDR3. The trim removed 7 bases at V and 0 bases at J, leaving 5 bases unmatched. The germline gives CDR1 SQVTM, CDR2 ANQGSEA.

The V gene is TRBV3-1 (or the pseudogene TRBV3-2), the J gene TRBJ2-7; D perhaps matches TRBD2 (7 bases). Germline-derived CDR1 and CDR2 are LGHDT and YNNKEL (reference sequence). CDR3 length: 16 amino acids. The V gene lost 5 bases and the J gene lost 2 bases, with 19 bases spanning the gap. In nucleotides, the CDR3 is TGTGCCAGCAGCTCCCGGGGGCGGGGGACCACCTACGAGCAGTACTTC. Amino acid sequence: CASSSRGRGTTYEQYF.

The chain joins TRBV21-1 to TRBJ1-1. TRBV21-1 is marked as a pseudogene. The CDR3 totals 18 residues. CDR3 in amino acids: CASSKSVIPPGDATEAFF. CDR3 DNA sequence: TGTGCCAGCAGCAAAAGTGTGATCCCCCCCGGGGATGCCACTGAAGCTTTCTTT.